This T cell receptor (beta chain) was observed in a study of blood T cell repertoires in COVID-19. Germline values: CDR1 SGHTA, CDR2 FQGNSA. CDR3 size: 14 residues. J gave up 6 bases and V 7 bases, and 10 bases lay outside the gene matches. Authors' methods: Nucleated cell number was recorded as an estimate derived from reference gene primer amplification. Profiling relied on immunoSEQ multiplex PCR, and the TCRdb table lists in-frame clones only, not all of them. D and trimming come from the DNA, and the V and J calls and clone size come from that table. This sample carries approximately 25,000 clones, about 91% of them seen once, and the ten largest clones take about a sixth. A few counts support this clone.

The chain uses TRBV7-2 and TRBJ1-1; 8 nucleotides agree with TRBD1. The material sequenced was peripheral blood. The TCR comes from a human donor with active COVID-19. The donor label of this sample is uncertain. The CDR3 nucleotides are TGTGCCAGCACCCTTCAGGACAGGGTTCCTGAAGCTTTCTTT. It translates to CASTLQDRVPEAFF.